This T cell receptor beta chain was captured in a study of beta chain features in type 1 diabetes. As every portion of the isolated RNA was reverse transcribed, the sequencing read expressed TCRB transcripts. The protocol was immunoSEQ multiplex PCR, while the TCRdb copy is restricted to in-frame clones and leaves out a portion. This repertoire shows nearly 250,000 clones, roughly 15% found once; its top ten account for around 0.026%. Germline CDR1 SGHRS, CDR2 YFSETQ. The J segment lost 4 bases and the V segment lost 7 bases, leaving 7 bases of the junction unmatched. This CDR3 is built from 14 residues.

The chain has TRBV5-1 and TRBJ2-3, with 9 positions matching TRBD2. The clonotype originates from a woman in her forties in good health. The sample consisted of naive CD4+ T cells from blood. In DNA, the CDR3 is TGCGCCAGCGTCCTAGCGGGGTGGTCAGATACGCAGTATTTT. Translation gives CASVLAGWSDTQYF. The full variable domain, rest sourced from reference TRBV5-1 and TRBJ2-3, is KAGVTQTPRYLIKTRGQQVTLSCSPISGHRSVSWYQQTPGQGLQFLFEYFSETQRNKGNFPGRFSGRQFSNSRSEMNVSTLELGDSALYLCASVLAGWSDTQYFGPGTRLTVL.